A selection of T cell receptor beta chains follows, all from one sample in a study of blood T cells in healthy people across ages. TCRdb reprocessed the 5' RACE reads with MiXCR, giving one entry per CDR3 protein. The sample contains roughly 1.5 million distinct CDR3 sequences, approximately 43% of which appear only once. Source material: blood. The receptors come from a woman younger than 30 in good health. Both conserved end residues are trimmed from each CDR3. D genes are given only for firm matches.

D	V	J	CDR3
.	TRBV29-1	TRBJ1-1	SVAGRMMNTEAF
.	TRBV7-2	TRBJ1-5	ASSTTQGSDQPQH
.	TRBV7-2	TRBJ2-3	ASSTPIGRTDTQY
TRBD2	TRBV5-5	TRBJ2-1	ASGVSGSLSNEQF
TRBD2	TRBV27	TRBJ2-3	ASSSLWAGGPVDTQY
.	TRBV3-1	.	ASSPQSGYEQY
.	TRBV5-5	TRBJ2-1	ASSLAQLYNEQF
TRBD1	TRBV6-2/TRBV6-3	TRBJ1-2	ASSYPQGIGGYT
TRBD1	TRBV6-5	TRBJ1-3	ASSPRGHGNTIY
.	TRBV4-3	TRBJ2-5	ASSPTLESGRETQY
.	TRBV20-1	TRBJ1-6	SARDLYLGSPLH
TRBD2	TRBV6-5	TRBJ2-3	ASSFGTSGSTDAQY
.	TRBV7-9	TRBJ2-2	ASSHDSYTGELF
TRBD1	TRBV7-2	TRBJ2-4	ASSLSVTGLAKNIQY
.	TRBV9	TRBJ2-1	ASSPPESNEQF
.	TRBV7-9	TRBJ1-1	ASSLGFHENTEAF
TRBD2	TRBV28	TRBJ2-1	ASSLSGLAGTYEQF
TRBD1	TRBV28	TRBJ1-2	ASSKPQGAYYRGYT
.	TRBV6-1	.	ASSEAGVRGYEQY
.	TRBV24-1	TRBJ2-7	ATSDFGGLANEQY
TRBD1	TRBV4-1	TRBJ2-3	ASGHRGDTDTQY
TRBD1	TRBV12-3/TRBV12-4	TRBJ1-1	ASSLKGAMNTEAF
.	TRBV12-3/TRBV12-4	TRBJ2-7	ASSSSQNEQY
TRBD2	TRBV29-1	TRBJ2-1	SVDGTSGGYNEQF
.	TRBV29-1	TRBJ1-1	SVDGEGNTEAF
.	TRBV9	TRBJ2-1	ASSGVGRDNEQF